Listed below are T cell receptor beta chains from one sample, sequenced in a study of blood T cell repertoires in COVID-19. The method was immunoSEQ multiplex PCR; TCRdb's version includes in-frame clones alone and lacks a portion of them. The sample includes under 200,000 clones, 70% to 80% of them seen just once. Sequenced sample: peripheral blood. These receptors all come from a woman between 40 and 50 years old with COVID-19, enrolled during active disease. CDR3s leave out the opening cysteine and the closing phenylalanine or tryptophan. The order of the fields is J gene, V gene, CDR3 protein.

TRBJ1-1 TRBV10-2 ASSDWQGMGYTEAF
TRBJ2-3 TRBV6-2/TRBV6-3 ASSSPGEATQY
TRBJ2-3 TRBV9 ASSVATVGESTQY
TRBJ2-1 TRBV7-2 ASSQTSGAYNEQF
TRBJ2-1 TRBV14 ASSSDSGLAGQKVF
TRBJ2-3 TRBV7-7 ASSLSSDSTDTQY
TRBJ1-5 TRBV27 ASSRQALNSNQPQH
TRBJ2-7 TRBV3-1/TRBV3-2 ASSQDYPGQGAGGQY
TRBJ1-3 TRBV5-1 ASSLSGVDGTSGNTIY
TRBJ1-2 TRBV12-3/TRBV12-4 ASSGTDGYT
TRBJ2-7 TRBV5-1 ASSPRGMTYEQY
TRBJ1-5 TRBV24-1 ATSGAGVNQPQH
TRBJ2-7 TRBV9 ASSPGWYEQY
TRBJ1-6 TRBV7-2 ASSLDGYSYNSPLH
TRBJ2-5 TRBV18 ASSPQGASQETQY
TRBJ1-1 TRBV10-3 AITKSGGTEAF
TRBJ2-1 TRBV6-5 ASSKETGVGNEQF
TRBJ2-1 TRBV5-1 ASSLELAGAREQF
TRBJ2-3 TRBV19 ASSRLAGESDTQY
TRBJ2-2 TRBV18 ASSPLTSGRRTGELF
TRBJ1-5 TRBV18 ASSPAGNQPQH
TRBJ1-3 TRBV4-2 ASSQVGAGDSGNTIY
TRBJ1-1 TRBV7-9 ASTLLGDTEAF
TRBJ2-5 TRBV7-3 ASNDGGASETQY
TRBJ1-5 TRBV5-1 ASSLGDTNQPQH
TRBJ1-2 TRBV7-2 ASSLEGTGGAGYT
TRBJ1-2 TRBV5-5 ASSLVGQRGYT
TRBJ2-2 TRBV27 ASSPPGLGLSGELF
TRBJ2-5 TRBV20-1 SASRGLAGVRETQY
TRBJ2-1 TRBV10-3 AISEPRGEQF
TRBJ1-4 TRBV27 ASSPLRATEKLF